These T cell receptor beta chains were read from a single sample in a study of OX40 agonist ivuxolimab in advanced cancers. The protocol was immunoSEQ multiplex PCR, while the TCRdb copy is restricted to in-frame clones and leaves out a portion. The repertoire holds fewer than 100,000 clones, with about 86% as singletons. The sample in question was CD4+ or CD8+ T cells sorted from blood, obtained in a trial of the OX40 agonist ivuxolimab. These receptor sequences come from an adult with an advanced solid tumor such as melanoma, head and neck, liver or kidney cancer. Each CDR3 is given with its conserved first and last residue. Fields, in order: J gene, V gene, D gene, clone size, CDR3 DNA, CDR3 protein. D genes are given only for firm matches. Size is stated for part of the rows, as once, few or many counts, or as a class when the clone is expanded.

>TRBJ2-2|TRBV9|TRBD1|.
TGTGCCAGCAGCCTCCGGGACAGGGGGTTGGGGGAGCTGTTTTTT
CASSLRDRGLGELFF
>TRBJ1-1|TRBV5-1|TRBD1|.
TGCGCCAGCAGCAAGAGGACAGGGGCATGGGGCACTGAAGCTTTCTTT
CASSKRTGAWGTEAFF
>TRBJ2-3|TRBV6-1|TRBD2|.
TGTGCCAGCAGTGAGAGGTACGGGGGGGCAGATACGCAGTATTTT
CASSERYGGADTQYF
>TRBJ2-5|TRBV6-1|.|few
TGTGCCAGCAGGCCAGGCCCAGGGAGGGAGACCCAGTACTTC
CASRPGPGRETQYF
>TRBJ2-7|TRBV6-5|.|.
TGTGCCAGCAGTTATGATACAAGCTCCTACGAGCAGTACTTC
CASSYDTSSYEQYF
>TRBJ2-3|TRBV5-6|.|.
TGTGCCAGCAGCTTTGTCGGGGGGCGTGGAGATACGCAGTATTTT
CASSFVGGRGDTQYF
>TRBJ1-5|TRBV27|TRBD1|once
TGTGCCAGCAGTTCCTTAGACAGGGGTTATCCCCAGCATTTT
CASSSLDRGYPQHF
>TRBJ2-2|TRBV9|.|.
TGTGCCAGCAGCAGCCAAACAGCGAACACCGGGGAGCTGTTTTTT
CASSSQTANTGELFF
>TRBJ1-4|TRBV9|TRBD1|few
TGTGCCAGCAGCCCCAGGGGGGGGCTGGCTAATGAAAAACTGTTTTTT
CASSPRGGLANEKLFF
>TRBJ1-6|TRBV2|TRBD1|.
TGTGCCAGCAGCCCGACAGGGTGGGAAAATTCACCCCTCCACTTT
CASSPTGWENSPLHF
>TRBJ1-5|TRBV5-4|.|.
TGTGCCAGCAGCTCAGGTGGTAGCAATCAGCCCCAGCATTTT
CASSSGGSNQPQHF
>TRBJ2-7|TRBV7-3|.|.
TGTGCCAGCAGCCCCAGTGGGGCAGGGGCCGAGCAGTACTTC
CASSPSGAGAEQYF
>TRBJ2-5|TRBV18|.|.
TGTGCCAGCTCACCGTCCCGGGAAGAGACCCAGTACTTC
CASSPSREETQYF
>TRBJ2-3|TRBV30|.|.
TGTGCCTGGAGCAGAGGAAACACAGATACGCAGTATTTT
CAWSRGNTDTQYF
>TRBJ2-1|TRBV30|TRBD2|.
TGTGCCTGGAAACTAGCGGGGGGGAATGAGCAGTTCTTC
CAWKLAGGNEQFF
>TRBJ1-2|TRBV28|.|once
TGTGCCAGCAGACCCGGCGGACAGAAGGACTATGGCTACACCTTC
CASRPGGQKDYGYTF
>TRBJ1-1|TRBV2|.|.
TGTGCCAGCATCCCTATCGGTTCGGTAACAGGGCTGGACACTGAAGCTTTCTTT
CASIPIGSVTGLDTEAFF
>TRBJ2-5|TRBV6-5|TRBD2|.
TGTGCCAGCCGAGCGGGGGGGGCCGTTGAGACCCAGTACTTC
CASRAGGAVETQYF
>TRBJ2-3|TRBV2|TRBD2|.
TGTGCCAGCAATCGACTAGCGCGGGGTACAGATACGCAGTATTTT
CASNRLARGTDTQYF
>TRBJ2-1|TRBV7-2|.|.
TGTGCCAGCGGGCAGGGGCAGGCTTTTGCGCGAGGGCTGTTCTTC
CASGQGQAFARGLFF
>TRBJ2-7|TRBV4-2|TRBD2|.
TGTGCCAGCAGCCAAGATCTGGCGCGGGGGTACCCCTACGAGCAGTACTTC
CASSQDLARGYPYEQYF
>TRBJ1-2|TRBV5-4|TRBD1|.
TGTGCCAGCAGACCCGACAGGGCAGCTAACTATGGCTACACCTTC
CASRPDRAANYGYTF
>TRBJ2-1|TRBV19|.|few
TGTGCCAGTGGAGAAGGCGTTGGCCCCTACAATGAGCAGTTCTTC
CASGEGVGPYNEQFF
>TRBJ1-1|TRBV5-1|.|.
TGCGCCAGCAGCTTGGGCCACCCGAACACTGAAGCTTTCTTT
CASSLGHPNTEAFF
>TRBJ2-3|TRBV5-5|.|.
TGTGCCAGCAGCTTCAGAGGGACAATCTTCACAGATACGCAGTATTTT
CASSFRGTIFTDTQYF
>TRBJ2-7|TRBV7-2|.|.
TGTGCCAGCAGGGGGAGTTCCTACGAGCAGTACTTC
CASRGSSYEQYF
>TRBJ2-1|TRBV10-3|TRBD2|.
TGTGCCATCACTCCGGGACTAGCGGGGGGTCAGGAGCAGTTCTTC
CAITPGLAGGQEQFF
>TRBJ2-7|TRBV5-6|.|.
TGTGCCAGCAGCTTCGGCTGGACCGGGCCGTACGAGCAGTACTTC
CASSFGWTGPYEQYF
>TRBJ2-7|TRBV19|.|.
TGTGCCAGTAGTACCCCAACCTCGGACCAGTACGAGCAGTACTTC
CASSTPTSDQYEQYF
>TRBJ2-2|TRBV6-6|.|.
TGTGCCAGCAGTACAGCTCGGGGGGCCGGAGAGCTGTTTTTT
CASSTARGAGELFF
>TRBJ1-1|TRBV19|.|once
TGTGCCAGTACCTCCGGGGCCGGGTTGGGGAGAACCCCTGAAGCTTTCTTT
CASTSGAGLGRTPEAFF
>TRBJ1-1|TRBV9|.|.
TGTGCCAGCAGCGTATCGGGACAGAACACTGAAGCTTTCTTT
CASSVSGQNTEAFF
>TRBJ2-5|TRBV9|.|.
TGTGCCAGCAGTCTAAGGACAGCGTACCAAGAGACCCAGTACTTC
CASSLRTAYQETQYF
>TRBJ2-1|TRBV21-1|.|.
TGTGCCAGCAGCATACGTCCCGATTTTGGTGAGCAGTTCTTC
CASSIRPDFGEQFF
>TRBJ2-3|TRBV6-1|TRBD1|few
TGTGCCAGCAGTGCCGGGGACAGGACTAGCACAGATACGCAGTATTTT
CASSAGDRTSTDTQYF
>TRBJ1-1|TRBV7-9|.|.
TGTGCCAGCAGTCCCGCGGGGAGAGCTGAAGCTTTCTTT
CASSPAGRAEAFF
>TRBJ2-7|TRBV9|.|.
TGTGCCAGCGGGCCCAGTGGCGGGGGCCGAGACGAGCAGTACTTC
CASGPSGGGRDEQYF
>TRBJ1-5|TRBV5-1|.|.
TGCGCCAGCAGCTTAGGGATGGATCAGCCCCAGCATTTT
CASSLGMDQPQHF
>TRBJ1-6|TRBV4-1|.|.
TGCGCCAGCAGCCGAAGTTGGGATAATTCACCCCTCCACTTT
CASSRSWDNSPLHF
>TRBJ1-2|TRBV30|.|.
TGTGCCTGGAGTGAAGAGGAAGTCACCTTC
CAWSEEEVTF
>TRBJ1-5|TRBV6-5|.|.
TGTGCCAGCAGTTACACGGCACTTCAGCCCCAGCATTTT
CASSYTALQPQHF
>TRBJ2-5|TRBV25-1|.|.
TGTGCCAGCAGGGTCTTTGGCGGGGAGACCCAGTACTTC
CASRVFGGETQYF
>TRBJ1-6|TRBV7-3|TRBD1|.
TGTGCCAGCAGCTTACAGGCAGGGGGCTATAATTCACCCCTCCACTTT
CASSLQAGGYNSPLHF
>TRBJ1-2|TRBV27|TRBD1|.
TGTGCCAGCAGCCCTACAGGGGGTGGGGGCTACACCTTC
CASSPTGGGGYTF
>TRBJ2-5|TRBV4-2|.|.
TGTGCCAGCAGCCAAGATGCTACAGTCCAAGAGACCCAGTACTTC
CASSQDATVQETQYF
>TRBJ1-5|TRBV30|.|.
TGTGCCTGGAGTGTGGGTGGCACCGGACAGCCCCAGCATTTT
CAWSVGGTGQPQHF
>TRBJ2-7|TRBV28|.|.
TGTGCCAGCAGTCCGTGGGGTTCCGAGCAGTACTTC
CASSPWGSEQYF
>TRBJ1-2|TRBV28|.|few
TGTGCCAGCAGTTTCCCTCCGACACACTATGGCTACACCTTC
CASSFPPTHYGYTF
>TRBJ1-1|TRBV29-1|.|.
TGCAGCGTAGCGGGACTCCTAGGGGACACTGAAGCTTTCTTT
CSVAGLLGDTEAFF
>TRBJ2-7|TRBV5-1|TRBD2|.
TGCGCCAGCAGCTTCTCGCCGGGGGGAGCCTACGAGCAGTACTTC
CASSFSPGGAYEQYF
>TRBJ1-1|TRBV5-6|.|.
TGTGCCAGCAGCTTGGGGTTCACCAACACTGAAGCTTTCTTT
CASSLGFTNTEAFF